This T cell receptor (beta chain) stems from a study of T cells after yellow fever vaccination. This clonotype was counted only a few times. The germline CDR1 and CDR2 sequences are DFQATT and SNEGSKA (reference sequence). This CDR3 is 12 amino acids long. The ends were cut back, 0 bases at V and 2 bases at J, with 5 bases in the middle. TCRdb called the 5' RACE reads again in MiXCR, with one record for every CDR3 protein. The sample includes approximately 550,000 distinct CDR3 sequences, approximately 12% of them seen just once. This TCR derives from a man aged 30 to 39 who received the YFV17D yellow fever vaccine. The sequencing here drew on PBMCs, taken on the day of the yellow fever booster vaccination. This rearrangement joins TRBV20-1 to TRBJ2-7; D is undetermined. CDR3 coding DNA: TGCAGTGCTAGAGATGAGGCCTACGAGCAGTACTTC. It is translated as CSARDEAYEQYF.